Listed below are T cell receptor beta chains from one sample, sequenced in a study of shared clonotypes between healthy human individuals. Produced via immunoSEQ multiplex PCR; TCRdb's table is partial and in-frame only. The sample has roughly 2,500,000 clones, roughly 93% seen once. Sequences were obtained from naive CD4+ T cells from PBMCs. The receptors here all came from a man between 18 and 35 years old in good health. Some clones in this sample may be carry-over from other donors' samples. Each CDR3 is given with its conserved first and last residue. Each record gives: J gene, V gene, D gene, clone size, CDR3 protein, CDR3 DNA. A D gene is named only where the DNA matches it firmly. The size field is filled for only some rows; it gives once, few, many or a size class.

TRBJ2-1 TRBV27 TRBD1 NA CASLKVRDSAYNEQFF TGTGCCAGCCTAAAAGTCCGGGACAGTGCCTACAATGAGCAGTTCTTC
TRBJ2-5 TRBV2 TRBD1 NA CASSKTYRDRGNETQYF TGTGCCAGCAGTAAAACCTATAGGGACAGGGGAAACGAGACCCAGTACTTC
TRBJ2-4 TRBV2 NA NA CASSSGAGNNIQYF TGTGCCAGCAGTTCGGGGGCAGGGAACAACATTCAGTACTTC
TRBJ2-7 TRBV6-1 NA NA CASRSGSYEQYF TGTGCCAGCCGTAGCGGCTCCTACGAGCAGTACTTC
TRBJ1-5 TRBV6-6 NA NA CASSRTLSNQPQHF TGTGCCAGCAGCCGGACACTTAGCAATCAGCCCCAGCATTTT
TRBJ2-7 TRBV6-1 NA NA CASRYKANYEQYF TGTGCCAGCAGGTACAAAGCAAACTACGAGCAGTACTTC
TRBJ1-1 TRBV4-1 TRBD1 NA CASSQRWTGGNTEAFF TGCGCCAGCAGCCAGCGGTGGACAGGGGGAAACACTGAAGCTTTCTTT
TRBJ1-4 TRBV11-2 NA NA CASSWTVNEKLFF TGTGCCAGCAGCTGGACAGTTAATGAAAAACTGTTTTTT
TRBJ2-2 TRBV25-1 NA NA CASSESTGELFF TGTGCCAGCAGTGAATCGACCGGGGAGCTGTTTTTT
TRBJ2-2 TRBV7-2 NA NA CASSLVGTSNTGELFF TGTGCCAGCAGCTTAGTCGGGACATCGAACACCGGGGAGCTGTTTTTT
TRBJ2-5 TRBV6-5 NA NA CASSSGQPRTQYF TGTGCCAGCAGTTCCGGACAACCCCGGACCCAGTACTTC
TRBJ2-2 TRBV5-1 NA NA CASSPGSANTGELFF TGCGCCAGCAGCCCAGGGAGCGCGAACACCGGGGAGCTGTTTTTT
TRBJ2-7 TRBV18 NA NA CASSSLSGAYEQYF TGTGCCAGCTCATCTCTATCGGGTGCCTACGAGCAGTACTTC
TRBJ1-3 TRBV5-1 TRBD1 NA CASSTGDGGTIYF TGCGCCAGCAGCACAGGGGACGGTGGCACCATATATTTT
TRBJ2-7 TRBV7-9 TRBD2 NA CASTVGRVSSYEQYF TGTGCCAGCACCGTCGGGAGGGTCAGCTCCTACGAGCAGTACTTC
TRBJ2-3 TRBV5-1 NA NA CASSRSNPDTQYF TGCGCCAGCAGCCGGAGTAATCCAGATACGCAGTATTTT
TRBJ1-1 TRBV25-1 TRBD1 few CASSAPGQQYTEAFF TGTGCCAGCAGCGCCCCGGGACAGCAGTACACTGAAGCTTTCTTT
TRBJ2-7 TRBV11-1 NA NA CASSSKQSYEQYF TGTGCCAGCAGCTCCAAACAGTCCTACGAGCAGTACTTC
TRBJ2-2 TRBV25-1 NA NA CASSDDFGELFF TGTGCCAGCAGTGATGATTTCGGGGAGCTGTTTTTT
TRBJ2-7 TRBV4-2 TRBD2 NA CASSQWLAGAKYEQYF TGTGCCAGCAGCCAATGGTTAGCGGGTGCGAAGTACGAGCAGTACTTC
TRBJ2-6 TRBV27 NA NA CASSLYSGANVLTF TGTGCCAGCAGTTTATATTCTGGGGCCAACGTCCTGACTTTC
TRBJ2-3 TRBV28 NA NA CASAPGTDTQYF TGTGCCAGCGCTCCCGGCACAGATACGCAGTATTTT
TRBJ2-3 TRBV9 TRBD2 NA CASSALAGGPDTQYF TGTGCCAGCAGCGCACTAGCGGGAGGGCCAGATACGCAGTATTTT
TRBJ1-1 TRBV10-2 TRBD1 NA CASTSRGTTEAFF TGCGCCAGCACGAGCAGGGGGACCACTGAAGCTTTCTTT
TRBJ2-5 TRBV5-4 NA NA CASSLGGSGTRETQYF TGTGCCAGCAGCCTGGGGGGTTCAGGGACGAGAGAGACCCAGTACTTC
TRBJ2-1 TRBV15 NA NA CATSRGWREWGHEQFF TGTGCCACCAGCAGGGGGTGGCGGGAGTGGGGGCATGAGCAGTTCTTC
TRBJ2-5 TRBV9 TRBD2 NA CASSVGRAAETQYF TGTGCCAGCAGCGTCGGGAGGGCCGCAGAGACCCAGTACTTC
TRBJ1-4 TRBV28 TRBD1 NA CASRGDRATNEKLFF TGTGCCAGCAGGGGGGACAGGGCAACTAATGAAAAACTGTTTTTT
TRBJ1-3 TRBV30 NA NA CAWSVTGSGNTIYF TGTGCCTGGAGTGTAACGGGATCTGGAAACACCATATATTTT
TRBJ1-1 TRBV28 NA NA CASRSGTWGGNTEAFF TGTGCCAGCAGATCCGGGACGTGGGGGGGGAACACTGAAGCTTTCTTT
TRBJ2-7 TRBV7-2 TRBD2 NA CASSFRTSGRTNYEQYF TGTGCCAGCAGCTTCAGGACTAGCGGGAGGACCAATTACGAGCAGTACTTC
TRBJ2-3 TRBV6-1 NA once CASSEAIGTSTDTQYF TGTGCCAGCAGTGAAGCGATAGGGACAAGCACAGATACGCAGTATTTT
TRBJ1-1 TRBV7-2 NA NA CASSLRVGTNTEAFF TGTGCCAGCAGCCTCCGGGTGGGAACGAACACTGAAGCTTTCTTT
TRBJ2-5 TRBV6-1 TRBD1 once CARLLQQGAQETQYF TGTGCCAGACTTCTCCAACAGGGGGCCCAAGAGACCCAGTACTTC
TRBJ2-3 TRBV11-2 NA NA CASSSRLSDSDTQYF TGTGCCAGCAGCTCCAGACTTAGCGACTCAGATACGCAGTATTTT
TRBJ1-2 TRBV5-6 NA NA CASSFPGYYGYTF TGTGCCAGCAGCTTCCCGGGGTACTATGGCTACACCTTC
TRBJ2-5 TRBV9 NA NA CASSAASGVRQETQYF TGTGCCAGCAGTGCCGCCTCCGGGGTAAGGCAAGAGACCCAGTACTTC
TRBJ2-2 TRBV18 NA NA CASSAAASNTGELFF TGTGCCAGCTCAGCGGCAGCTTCGAACACCGGGGAGCTGTTTTTT
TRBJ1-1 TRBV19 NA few CASSAPLWGTEAFF TGTGCCAGTAGTGCTCCTCTATGGGGGACTGAAGCTTTCTTT
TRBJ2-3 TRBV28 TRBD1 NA CASSPRDRLPPTQYF TGTGCCAGCAGCCCCCGGGACAGGCTGCCTCCGACGCAGTATTTT
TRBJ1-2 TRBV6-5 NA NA CASGYPGELVRGYTF TGTGCCAGCGGGTACCCTGGGGAGCTTGTACGTGGCTACACCTTC
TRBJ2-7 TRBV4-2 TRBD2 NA CASSQGSGRAHEQYF TGTGCCAGCAGCCAAGGGAGCGGGAGGGCTCACGAGCAGTACTTC
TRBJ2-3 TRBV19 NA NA CASSIVRSGYTDTQYF TGTGCCAGTAGTATAGTTAGGAGCGGTTACACAGATACGCAGTATTTT